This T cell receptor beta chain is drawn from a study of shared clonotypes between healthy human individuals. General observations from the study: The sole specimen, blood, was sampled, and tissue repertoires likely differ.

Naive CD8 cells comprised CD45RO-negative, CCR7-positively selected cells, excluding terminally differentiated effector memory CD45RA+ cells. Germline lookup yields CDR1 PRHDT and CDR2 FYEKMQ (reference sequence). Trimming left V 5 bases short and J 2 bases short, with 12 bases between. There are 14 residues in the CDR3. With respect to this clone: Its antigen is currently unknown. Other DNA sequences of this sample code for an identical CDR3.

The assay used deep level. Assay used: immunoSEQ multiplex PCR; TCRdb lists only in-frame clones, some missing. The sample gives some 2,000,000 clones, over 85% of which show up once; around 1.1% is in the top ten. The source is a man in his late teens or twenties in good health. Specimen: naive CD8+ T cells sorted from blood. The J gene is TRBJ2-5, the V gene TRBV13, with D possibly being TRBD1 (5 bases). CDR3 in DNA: TGTGCCAGCAGCCCCCAGGGCGGACAAGAGACCCAGTACTTC. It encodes CASSPQGGQETQYF.